The 17 T cell receptor beta chains below were found in one sample sequenced in a study of T-cell memory formation after mild COVID-19. TCRdb called the 5' RACE reads again in MiXCR, with one record for every CDR3 protein. The data contain 300,000 to 350,000 distinct CDR3 sequences, around 13% of them singletons. Sample: PBMCs or a T cell subset sorted from them (not recorded which). Receptor source: a man aged 18 to 30 who had mild COVID-19 (a few samples of this study predate the infection). Cell type and time point are not known.

This clonotype was observed a handful of times. The CDR3 DNA follows: TGTGCCAGCAGCTCCAGGGTTTTGGATACGCAGTATTTT. Translating gives CASSSRVLDTQYF. V usage is TRBV7-9 and J usage is TRBJ2-3, with D maybe TRBD1 (5 bases). The CDR3 extends over 13 amino acids. Germline V gives CDR1 SEHNR, CDR2 FQNEAQ (reference sequence). The ends were cut back, 4 bases at V and 6 bases at J, with 11 bases in the middle.

This clonotype was detected a few times. The J gene is TRBJ1-1, the V gene TRBV14; tentative D call: TRBD1 (6 bases). Between the trimmed V and J ends, which lost 1 base and 5 bases, there was a span of 11 bases. CDR1 is SGHDN, CDR2 FVKESK, per germline. This CDR3 region has 14 residues. CDR3: CASSQGYRVTEAFF. The CDR3 DNA reads TGTGCCAGCAGCCAAGGGTACAGGGTAACTGAAGCTTTCTTT.

This clonotype appeared a few times. V and J are TRBV5-1 and TRBJ2-7, with D possibly TRBD1 on 8 matching bases. Germline loops: CDR1 SGHRS, CDR2 YFSETQ. The CDR3 extends over 16 amino acids. V lost 0 bases and J lost 0, with 13 bases in between. The CDR3 DNA sequence: TGCGCCAGCAGCTTGGAACAGGGGGGGAGCTCCTACGAGCAGTACTTC. Its protein product is CASSLEQGGSSYEQYF.

The chain uses TRBV29-1 and TRBJ1-3; weak D call: TRBD1 (6 bases). Trimming pared 0 bases from V and 7 bases from J, leaving 13 bases between. Germline loops: CDR1 SQVTM, CDR2 ANQGSEA. The CDR3 is 14 residues long. This chain's CDR3 is CSVEDRSGANTIYF. DNA for the CDR3: TGCAGCGTTGAAGATCGGTCGGGGGCGAACACCATATATTTT.

The table lists this clonotype with a few counts. The V call is TRBV3-1, the J call TRBJ2-3; 9 nucleotides line up with TRBD1. Germline assignment: CDR1 LGHDT and CDR2 YNNKEL (reference sequence). The CDR3 loop spans 16 amino acids. The trim removed 4 bases at V and 2 bases at J, leaving 7 bases unmatched. For the CDR3, the DNA is TGTGCCAGCAGCCCCGGGACAGGGTTTAACACAGATACGCAGTATTTT. Its protein product is CASSPGTGFNTDTQYF.

This chain links TRBV18 with TRBJ1-2; a weak D match, TRBD1 (5 bases). The CDR3 contains 12 residues. The ends were cut back, 3 bases at V and 4 bases at J, with 6 bases in the middle. CDR1 and CDR2 (germline): KGHSH, LQKENI. The CDR3 loop is CASSPGAYGYTF. For the CDR3, the DNA is TGTGCCAGCTCACCCGGGGCCTATGGCTACACCTTC.

This clonotype showed up many times. The chain has TRBV5-1 and TRBJ2-1, with D unresolved. The germline V gene has CDR1 SGHRS and CDR2 YFSETQ. Trimming removed 2 bases at V and 2 bases at J, with 8 bases between. This CDR3 contains 14 residues. The CDR3 loop is CASSFGGAYNEQFF. In DNA, the CDR3 is TGCGCCAGCAGCTTTGGTGGGGCCTACAATGAGCAGTTCTTC.

This clonotype was observed a handful of times. The rearrangement links TRBV2 to TRBJ1-4; D not resolved. The V end was cut by 7 bases, the J end by 2 bases, with 11 bases between. In germline, CDR1 is SNHLY, CDR2 FYNNEI. The CDR3 has 14 residues. The CDR3, as DNA: TGTGCCAGCAAGGCGGCGGGGACTAATGAAAAACTGTTTTTT. It translates to CASKAAGTNEKLFF.

In its sample, this clonotype was seen a few times. A much larger clone differs by one base, so this may be a read error. This sequence joins TRBV12-3 or TRBV12-4 and TRBJ2-2, with 9 bases identical to TRBD1. The length of the CDR3 is 13 residues. V lost 8 bases and J lost 4; bases outside the gene matches: 2. Here the CDR3 DNA reads TGTGCCAGCCGGGACAGGGCCACCGGGGAGCTGTTTTTT. Its translation is CASRDRATGELFF.

This clonotype was seen a handful of times. The J gene is TRBJ2-6, the V gene TRBV29-1, with TRBD2 matching over 7 bases. Germline V gene data show CDR1 as SQVTM and CDR2 as ANQGSEA. The CDR3 loop spans 18 amino acids. Germline trimming cut 5 bases from V and 0 bases from J; bases unmatched to any gene: 13. The CDR3, as DNA: TGCAGCGTTACGACGGGAGGAGCCTATTCCTCTGGGGCCAACGTCCTGACTTTC. Amino acid sequence: CSVTTGGAYSSGANVLTF.

Only a few counts were recorded for this clonotype. The chain combines TRBV5-1 with TRBJ2-6; 8 nucleotides align to TRBD1. The CDR3 covers 16 residues. V was clipped by 3 bases and J by 4 bases; unmatched bases: 6. The V gene's germline CDR1 is SGHRS and CDR2 YFSETQ. The CDR3 spells CASSWDRRSGANVLTF. The CDR3 DNA is TGCGCCAGCAGCTGGGACAGGAGGTCCGGGGCCAACGTCCTGACTTTC. The entire variable domain, with the rest obtained from reference TRBV5-1 and TRBJ2-6, is as follows: KAGVTQTPRYLIKTRGQQVTLSCSPISGHRSVSWYQQTPGQGLQFLFEYFSETQRNKGNFPGRFSGRQFSNSRSEMNVSTLELGDSALYLCASSWDRRSGANVLTFGAGSRLTVL.

This chain joins TRBV27 and TRBJ2-5; D uncertain. The V end lost 4 bases, the J end lost 5 bases, and 11 bases lay between the germline ends. CDR3 size: 13 residues. Germline V gene data show CDR1 as MNHEY and CDR2 as SMNVEV (reference sequence). The CDR3 reads CASSYRVRETQYF. Written as DNA, the CDR3 is TGTGCCAGCAGTTATCGGGTCAGGGAGACCCAGTACTTC.

This clonotype was picked up a small number of times. The J gene is TRBJ1-2, the V gene TRBV20-1; 9 nucleotides match TRBD1. Germline V gene data show CDR1 as DFQATT and CDR2 as SNEGSKA (reference sequence). J was trimmed by 4 bases and V by 3 bases; bases with no gene match: 9. CDR3 length: 15 residues. For the CDR3, the DNA is TGCAGTGCTAGCCAACAGGGGGCCTATGGCTATGGCTACACCTTC. It codes for CSASQQGAYGYGYTF.

This sequence joins TRBV6-5 and TRBJ2-7, with D possibly TRBD1 on 6 matching bases. Trimming shortened V by 6 bases and J by 5 bases, and 11 bases separated the two germline ends. The CDR3 contains 12 residues. The germline CDR1 and CDR2 sequences are MNHEY and SVGAGI. CDR3 bases: TGTGCCAGCAGCCGGACAGTCCACGAGCAGTACTTC. Protein: CASSRTVHEQYF.

The chain couples TRBV6-5 to TRBJ2-1, with D maybe TRBD2 (5 bases). This CDR3 has 15 residues. Germline-derived CDR1 and CDR2 are MNHEY and SVGAGI. V was cut by 0 bases and J by 0 bases, with 6 bases left in between. DNA of the CDR3: TGTGCCAGCAGTTACTCGGGGAGCTCCTACAATGAGCAGTTCTTC. Translating it yields CASSYSGSSYNEQFF.

The chain links TRBV12-3 or TRBV12-4 to TRBJ2-7; no clear D gene. V dropped 6 bases and J dropped 5 bases, with 11 bases sitting between them. This CDR3 is built from 12 residues. The CDR3 DNA reads as TGTGCCAGCAGCCTCGTTATACACGAGCAGTACTTC. This encodes CASSLVIHEQYF.

The chain combines TRBV7-9 with TRBJ2-1, with a tentative D call TRBD1 (5 bases). Looked up from germline, CDR1 is SEHNR and CDR2 is FQNEAQ (reference sequence). Trimming stripped 9 bases from V and 4 bases from J, with 7 bases between. The CDR3 contains 11 residues. The CDR3 bases are TGTGCCAGTAGACAGTACAATGAGCAGTTCTTC. Encoded protein: CASRQYNEQFF.